This T cell receptor beta chain was recovered during a study of blood T cells in healthy people across ages (dated by TCRdb to about 2015). For the study in its entirety: Template switching captured roughly one uniquely barcoded TCR beta cDNA molecule per two T cells in model experiments. To avoid experimental bias, donors of different ages were distributed randomly across sequencing lanes. Age-related changes in TCR beta repertoire diversity were measured in the study by deep sequencing normalized with unique cDNA molecular identifiers. The donors were split into four age groups: young (average around 15 years), middle-aged (nearly 40), aged (more than 60) and long-lived (over 80). For two donors (one aged 18 to 29 and one aged 80 or older), the study analyzed two additional independent replicas of 1 million unique cDNA reads from the same blood draw.

From cysteine to phenylalanine, the CDR3 is 16 amino acids long. The kept DNA is CDR3 alone, 48 bases in frame from the first base. V is pared back by 6 bases and J by 4 bases, with 19 bases lying between the germline termini. Donors were 40 or so systemically healthy Caucasian individuals from Russia aged roughly 6 to 100 years. Each donor gave about 9.8 milliliters of peripheral blood, drawn into EDTA-treated Vacutainer tubes. Ficoll-Paque density-gradient centrifugation was used to isolate PBMCs, with at least 6.5 million per sample. Total RNA was extracted from PBMCs with Trizol reagent, with at least 6 micrograms obtained per sample. Naive CD45RAhigh/CD27high T cell percentages were measured by flow cytometry on a PBMC aliquot from every donor. Notes on this clonotype: Its specific antigen is unknown. No base-level quality is on record; no much larger clone is a single base apart.

The library was obtained by 5' RACE. Sequencer: Illumina HiSeq 2500. A second about 6 to 11 cycle PCR used a sample-barcoded 5' primer and a J-beta primer mix. Each TCR beta cDNA molecule received a unique molecular identifier from a template-switch 5' adaptor carrying 12 random nucleotides. Each sample yielded at least 2.5 million CDR3-containing paired-end reads. First-strand cDNA was synthesized from all RNA with the Mint cDNA synthesis kit, primed by a TRBC-specific oligonucleotide. After uracil-DNA glycosylase treatment, a first 18-cycle PCR used universal primers M1SS and BC2_uni_R on all cDNA. The study's processing was this. For normalization, 1 million high-quality reads, each with a distinct molecular identifier, were randomly selected from each sample. Instead of being binned into consensus sequences, reads with shared molecular identifiers were discarded. MiTCR, run with a Q25 quality threshold and the strictest error-elimination algorithm, handled CDR3 identification, clonotype clustering and error correction. A nonparametric unseen species model with Euler transformation was used to estimate a lower bound on total TCR beta diversity. TCRdb applied fastp at Q25 and MiXCR to the public reads, then kept only in-frame beta chains. Each CDR3 protein appears once, grouped with its most common genes and DNA. The V and J calls come from TCRdb's annotation, not from the publication. In this sample the table shows around 1.7 million distinct CDR3 sequences, roughly 30% of which occur a single time. About 8% of the sample is held by the ten biggest clonotypes.

Overall study results and their limits: Total diversity estimates from one million sequenced T cells were considered lower bounds and underestimates. Since profiling was done on bulk unsorted PBMCs, naive and antigen-experienced compartments could not be conclusively compared. Observed TCR beta diversity correlated strongly with the percentage of naive T cells measured by flow cytometry. Observed TCR beta diversity per million T cells fell roughly linearly with age, and a significant reduction was already apparent by age roughly 40. The long-lived group showed more naive CD4+ T cells, fewer expanded clones and increased TCR diversity than the aged group, suggesting age selection. The CMV infection status of donors was not known, potentially confounding age-related changes in expanded clonotypes.

The source material was blood. The sequence came from a woman aged 25 to 39 in good health. The sequence joins TRBV12-3 or TRBV12-4 to TRBJ1-5; TRBD1 might be the D gene, on 5 matching bases. The DNA sequence is TGTGCCAGCAGCAGAAAAACGGGGCGAGGGAATCAGCCCCAGCATTTT. This gives the protein CASSRKTGRGNQPQHF.